This TCR beta chain is drawn from a study of blood T cell repertoires in COVID-19. This clone was observed a handful of times. Germline CDR1 MGHRA, CDR2 YSYEKL. CDR3 length equals 15 residues. Trimming shortened V by 4 bases and J by 4 bases, and 17 bases separated the two germline ends. The assay was immunoSEQ multiplex PCR, and TCRdb's table has in-frame clones only and misses some. In the table there are roughly 280,000 clones, 86% of which are singletons. Material for sequencing was peripheral blood. The receptor comes from a middle-aged man with active or convalescent COVID-19. The chain uses TRBV4-1 and TRBJ2-7; a weak D match, TRBD2 (5 bases). In nucleotides, the CDR3 is TGCGCCAGCAGCCCCGGAGGAGGCCGGGGTTACGAGCAGTACTTC. Its translation: CASSPGGGRGYEQYF.